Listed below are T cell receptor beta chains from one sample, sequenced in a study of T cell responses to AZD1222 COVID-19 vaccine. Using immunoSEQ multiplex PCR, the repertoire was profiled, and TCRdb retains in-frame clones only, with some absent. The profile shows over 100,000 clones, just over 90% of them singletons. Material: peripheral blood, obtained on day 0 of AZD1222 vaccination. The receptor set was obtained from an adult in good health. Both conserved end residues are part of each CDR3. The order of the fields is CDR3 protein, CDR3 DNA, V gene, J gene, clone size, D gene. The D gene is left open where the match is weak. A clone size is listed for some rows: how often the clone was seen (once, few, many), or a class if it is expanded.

CDR3: CASSGETVNQPQHF; DNA: TGTGCCAGCTCAGGGGAAACCGTCAATCAGCCCCAGCATTTT; V: TRBV18; J: TRBJ1-5; size: -; D: -
CDR3: CASSLAGTYGYTF; DNA: TGTGCCAGCAGTTTGGCAGGGACCTATGGCTACACCTTC; V: TRBV27; J: TRBJ1-2; size: -; D: -
CDR3: CASSHATLKETQYF; DNA: TGCGCCAGCAGCCACGCGACCTTAAAAGAGACCCAGTACTTC; V: TRBV4-1; J: TRBJ2-5; size: -; D: -
CDR3: CASSDPAGWSSYEQYF; DNA: TGTGCCAGCAGTGACCCGGCAGGGTGGAGCTCCTACGAGCAGTACTTC; V: TRBV6-1; J: TRBJ2-7; size: -; D: -
CDR3: CASSERGPTRHEKLFF; DNA: TGTGCCAGCAGTGAACGAGGTCCCACCAGGCATGAAAAACTGTTTTTT; V: TRBV6-1; J: TRBJ1-4; size: -; D: -
CDR3: CAWMARSRLGLGGYTF; DNA: TGTGCCTGGATGGCTCGGTCCCGCTTGGGGCTGGGTGGCTACACCTTC; V: TRBV30; J: TRBJ1-2; size: -; D: -
CDR3: CASSLAGTNTGELFF; DNA: TGTGCCAGCAGCTTAGCAGGGACGAACACCGGGGAGCTGTTTTTT; V: TRBV7-2; J: TRBJ2-2; size: -; D: -
CDR3: CASTPGQVGGTQYF; DNA: TGTGCCAGCACCCCGGGACAGGTGGGAGGTACGCAGTATTTT; V: TRBV28; J: TRBJ2-3; size: -; D: TRBD1
CDR3: CASSQVYPGQGAEAFF; DNA: TGCGCCAGCAGCCAAGTATACCCGGGACAGGGGGCTGAAGCTTTCTTT; V: TRBV4-1; J: TRBJ1-1; size: -; D: TRBD1
CDR3: CASSFAGFDEQYF; DNA: TGTGCCAGCAGTTTTGCAGGATTCGACGAGCAGTACTTC; V: TRBV12-3/TRBV12-4; J: TRBJ2-7; size: -; D: -
CDR3: CACGQGGVGNQPQHF; DNA: TGTGCCTGCGGACAGGGAGGAGTAGGCAATCAGCCCCAGCATTTT; V: TRBV30; J: TRBJ1-5; size: -; D: TRBD1
CDR3: CASSPSGGTGGNTIYF; DNA: TGCGCCAGCAGCCCCTCTGGGGGAACGGGAGGAAACACCATATATTTT; V: TRBV5-1; J: TRBJ1-3; size: -; D: -
CDR3: CASSLRPYSITPLHF; DNA: TGTGCCAGCAGCTTACGGCCCTACTCAATTACACCCCTCCACTTT; V: TRBV5-6; J: TRBJ1-6; size: -; D: -
CDR3: CAWSVTAAVILQETQYF; DNA: TGTGCCTGGAGTGTGACAGCGGCTGTCATACTTCAAGAGACCCAGTACTTC; V: TRBV30; J: TRBJ2-5; size: -; D: -
CDR3: CASSRDREAFF; DNA: TGTGCCAGCAGCAGAGACCGTGAAGCTTTCTTT; V: TRBV7-9; J: TRBJ1-1; size: once; D: -
CDR3: CASSKWTGDNEQYF; DNA: TGCGCCAGCAGCAAGTGGACAGGGGATAACGAGCAGTACTTC; V: TRBV5-1; J: TRBJ2-7; size: once; D: TRBD1
CDR3: CASSIRRRYSNQPQHF; DNA: TGTGCCAGTAGTATTCGGCGGAGGTATAGCAATCAGCCCCAGCATTTT; V: TRBV19; J: TRBJ1-5; size: -; D: -
CDR3: CASSYTGATEAFF; DNA: TGTGCCAGCAGTTATACGGGGGCCACTGAAGCTTTCTTT; V: TRBV6-5; J: TRBJ1-1; size: -; D: -
CDR3: CSVAGGLADTQYF; DNA: TGCAGCGTTGCGGGGGGGCTGGCAGATACGCAGTATTTT; V: TRBV29-1; J: TRBJ2-3; size: -; D: TRBD2
CDR3: CASSEQGINNQPQHF; DNA: TGTGCCAGCAGTGAACAGGGGATTAACAATCAGCCCCAGCATTTT; V: TRBV7-2; J: TRBJ1-5; size: -; D: TRBD1
CDR3: CASSQVADRNIQYF; DNA: TGTGCCAGCAGCCAAGTAGCGGACAGGAACATTCAGTACTTC; V: TRBV3-1/TRBV3-2; J: TRBJ2-4; size: few; D: -
CDR3: CASSPQGWDGYTF; DNA: TGTGCCAGCAGCCCTCAGGGTTGGGATGGCTACACCTTC; V: TRBV7-9; J: TRBJ1-2; size: once; D: -
CDR3: CASSPHDSTEAFF; DNA: TGCGCCAGCAGCCCGCATGACAGCACTGAAGCTTTCTTT; V: TRBV5-1; J: TRBJ1-1; size: -; D: -
CDR3: CASRKGPGNTGELFF; DNA: TGTGCCAGCAGGAAGGGGCCGGGCAACACCGGGGAGCTGTTTTTT; V: TRBV6-5; J: TRBJ2-2; size: -; D: -
CDR3: CASSQTTGYNSPLHF; DNA: TGTGCCAGCAGCCAGACTACAGGTTATAATTCACCCCTCCACTTT; V: TRBV4-2; J: TRBJ1-6; size: -; D: -
CDR3: CASNQQGNYGYTF; DNA: TGTGCCAGCAATCAGCAGGGGAACTATGGCTACACCTTC; V: TRBV28; J: TRBJ1-2; size: -; D: -
CDR3: CASSQATTRPEQYF; DNA: TGTGCCAGCAGCCAAGCTACGACCAGGCCCGAGCAGTACTTC; V: TRBV4-2; J: TRBJ2-7; size: few; D: -
CDR3: CASSLSDSNEAFF; DNA: TGTGCCAGCAGCTTGTCGGACAGCAATGAAGCTTTCTTT; V: TRBV11-1; J: TRBJ1-1; size: -; D: -
CDR3: CASFSSGLAYEQYF; DNA: TGTGCCAGCTTCTCCAGTGGGCTCGCCTACGAGCAGTACTTC; V: TRBV6-5; J: TRBJ2-7; size: -; D: -
CDR3: CASSYDTGGLNQPQHF; DNA: TGTGCCAGCAGTTACGACACAGGGGGCTTAAATCAGCCCCAGCATTTT; V: TRBV6-8; J: TRBJ1-5; size: -; D: TRBD1
CDR3: CASSPQRAYGYTF; DNA: TGTGCCAGCAGTCCCCAGAGGGCCTATGGCTACACCTTC; V: TRBV7-2; J: TRBJ1-2; size: few; D: -
CDR3: CASSALNEPEAFF; DNA: TGTGCCAGCAGTGCTTTGAACGAGCCTGAAGCTTTCTTT; V: TRBV7-3; J: TRBJ1-1; size: few; D: -
CDR3: CASSAQGRGWHQPQHF; DNA: TGTGCCAGCTCAGCACAGGGGAGGGGTTGGCATCAGCCCCAGCATTTT; V: TRBV18; J: TRBJ1-5; size: few; D: TRBD1
CDR3: CASLERQTDSNQPQHF; DNA: TGTGCCAGTTTGGAAAGACAAACCGATAGCAATCAGCCCCAGCATTTT; V: TRBV19; J: TRBJ1-5; size: -; D: -
CDR3: CASSLGLANEQFF; DNA: TGTGCCAGCAGCTTAGGCCTAGCGAATGAGCAGTTCTTC; V: TRBV11-3; J: TRBJ2-1; size: few; D: -
CDR3: CASSQLYEQYF; DNA: TGTGCCAGCAGTCAGCTTTACGAGCAGTACTTC; V: TRBV6-2/TRBV6-3; J: TRBJ2-7; size: -; D: -
CDR3: CAIGFGGYNEQFF; DNA: TGTGCCATCGGATTTGGAGGATACAATGAGCAGTTCTTC; V: TRBV27; J: TRBJ2-1; size: -; D: -
CDR3: CASSMTPGHPNYGYTF; DNA: TGTGCCAGTAGTATGACCCCGGGACATCCCAACTATGGCTACACCTTC; V: TRBV19; J: TRBJ1-2; size: -; D: -
CDR3: CSVESGAWDEQFF; DNA: TGCAGCGTTGAATCCGGGGCTTGGGATGAGCAGTTCTTC; V: TRBV29-1; J: TRBJ2-1; size: -; D: -
CDR3: CASSYDKSGTEAFF; DNA: TGTGCCAGCAGTTACGACAAGAGTGGCACTGAAGCTTTCTTT; V: TRBV6-5; J: TRBJ1-1; size: -; D: -
CDR3: CASRYAGEQYF; DNA: TGTGCCAGCAGATATGCTGGCGAGCAGTACTTC; V: TRBV6-5; J: TRBJ2-7; size: -; D: -
CDR3: CASRGRANTGELFF; DNA: TGTGCCAGCAGGGGCAGAGCGAACACCGGGGAGCTGTTTTTT; V: TRBV28; J: TRBJ2-2; size: few; D: -
CDR3: CASSLDRDRKYEKLFF; DNA: TGTGCTAGCAGCTTAGACCGGGACAGGAAATATGAAAAACTGTTTTTT; V: TRBV7-7; J: TRBJ1-4; size: -; D: TRBD1
CDR3: CASSPLQGLNTEAFF; DNA: TGTGCCAGCTCACCACTGCAGGGTTTGAACACTGAAGCTTTCTTT; V: TRBV18; J: TRBJ1-1; size: -; D: -
CDR3: CASSSNGRLLFF; DNA: TGTGCCAGCAGCTCAAACGGACGGTTACTGTTTTTT; V: TRBV7-9; J: TRBJ1-4; size: -; D: -
CDR3: CASMVGETQYF; DNA: TGTGCCAGCATGGTGGGAGAGACCCAGTACTTC; V: TRBV2; J: TRBJ2-5; size: once; D: -
CDR3: CATSSGGSYEQYF; DNA: TGCGCCACCTCCAGCGGGGGCTCCTACGAGCAGTACTTC; V: TRBV10-1; J: TRBJ2-7; size: -; D: TRBD2